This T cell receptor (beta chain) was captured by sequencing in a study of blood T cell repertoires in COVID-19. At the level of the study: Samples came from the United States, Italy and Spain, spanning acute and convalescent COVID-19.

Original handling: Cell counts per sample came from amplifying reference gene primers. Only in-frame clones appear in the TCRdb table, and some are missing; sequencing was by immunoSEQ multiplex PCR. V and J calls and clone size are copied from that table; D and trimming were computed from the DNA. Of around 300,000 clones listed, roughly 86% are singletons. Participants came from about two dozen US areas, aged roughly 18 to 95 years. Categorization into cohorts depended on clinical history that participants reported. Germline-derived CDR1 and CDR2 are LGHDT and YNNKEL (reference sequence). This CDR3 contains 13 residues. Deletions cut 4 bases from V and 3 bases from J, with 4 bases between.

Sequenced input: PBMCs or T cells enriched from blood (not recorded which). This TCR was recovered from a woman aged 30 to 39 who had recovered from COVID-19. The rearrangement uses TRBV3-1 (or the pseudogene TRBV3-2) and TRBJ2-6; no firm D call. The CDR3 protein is CASSRGGANVLTF. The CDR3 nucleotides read TGTGCCAGCAGCCGCGGTGGGGCCAACGTCCTGACTTTC.